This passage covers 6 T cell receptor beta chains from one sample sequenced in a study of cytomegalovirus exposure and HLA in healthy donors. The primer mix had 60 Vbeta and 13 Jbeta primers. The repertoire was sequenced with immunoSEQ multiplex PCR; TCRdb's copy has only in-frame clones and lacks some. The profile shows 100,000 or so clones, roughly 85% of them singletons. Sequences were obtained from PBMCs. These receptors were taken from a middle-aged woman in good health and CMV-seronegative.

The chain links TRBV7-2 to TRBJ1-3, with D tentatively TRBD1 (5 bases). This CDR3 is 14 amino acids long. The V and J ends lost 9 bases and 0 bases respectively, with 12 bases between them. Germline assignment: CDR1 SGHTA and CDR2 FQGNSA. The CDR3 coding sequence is TGTGCCAGTGGGACGGGGGTCTCTGGAAACACCATATATTTT. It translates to CASGTGVSGNTIYF.

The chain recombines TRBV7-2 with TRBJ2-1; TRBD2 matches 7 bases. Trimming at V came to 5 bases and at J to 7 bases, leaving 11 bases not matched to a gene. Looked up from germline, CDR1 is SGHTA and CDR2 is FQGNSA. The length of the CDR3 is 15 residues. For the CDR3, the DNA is TGTGCCAGCAGCCCTGGGGGGAGGGCCGATAATGAGCAGTTCTTC. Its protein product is CASSPGGRADNEQFF.

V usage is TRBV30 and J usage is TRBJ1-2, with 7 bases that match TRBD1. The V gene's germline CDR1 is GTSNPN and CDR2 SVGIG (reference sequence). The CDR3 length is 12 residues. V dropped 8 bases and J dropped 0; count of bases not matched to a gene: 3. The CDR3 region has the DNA TGTGCCAGGGACAGCCCTAACTATGGCTACACCTTC. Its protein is CARDSPNYGYTF.

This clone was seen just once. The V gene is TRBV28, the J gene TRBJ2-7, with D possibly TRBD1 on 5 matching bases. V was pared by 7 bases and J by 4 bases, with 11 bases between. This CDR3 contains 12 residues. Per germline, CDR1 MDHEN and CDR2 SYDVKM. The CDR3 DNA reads TGTGCCAGCAAAGGGGAACGATACGAGCAGTACTTC. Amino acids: CASKGERYEQYF.

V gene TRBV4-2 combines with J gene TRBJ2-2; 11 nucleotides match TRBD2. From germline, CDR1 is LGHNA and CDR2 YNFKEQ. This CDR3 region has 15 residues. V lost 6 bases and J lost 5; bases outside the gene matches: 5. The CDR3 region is CASRLAGGKTGELFF. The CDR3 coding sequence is TGTGCCAGCAGGCTAGCGGGAGGAAAAACCGGGGAGCTGTTTTTT.

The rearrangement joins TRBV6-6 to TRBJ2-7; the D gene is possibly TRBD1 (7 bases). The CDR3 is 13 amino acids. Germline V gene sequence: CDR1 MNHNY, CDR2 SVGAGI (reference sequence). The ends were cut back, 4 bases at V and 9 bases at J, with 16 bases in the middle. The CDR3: CASSSGGSIGQYF. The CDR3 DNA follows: TGTGCCAGCAGTTCAGGGGGGTCGATCGGGCAGTACTTC.